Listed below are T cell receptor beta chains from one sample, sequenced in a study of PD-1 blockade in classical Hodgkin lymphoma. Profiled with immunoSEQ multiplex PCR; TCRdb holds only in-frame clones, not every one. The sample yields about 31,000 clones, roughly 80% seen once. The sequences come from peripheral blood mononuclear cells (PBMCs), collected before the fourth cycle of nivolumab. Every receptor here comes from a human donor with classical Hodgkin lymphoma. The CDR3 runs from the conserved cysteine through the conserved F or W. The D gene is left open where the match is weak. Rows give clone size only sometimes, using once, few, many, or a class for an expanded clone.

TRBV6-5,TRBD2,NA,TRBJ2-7,CASTGGGSYEQYF,TGTGCCAGCACCGGCGGGGGCTCCTACGAGCAGTACTTC
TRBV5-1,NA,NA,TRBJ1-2,CASSLVGYTF,TGCGCCAGCAGCTTGGTTGGCTACACCTTC
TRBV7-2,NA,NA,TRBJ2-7,CASSFGRPYEQYF,TGTGCCAGCAGCTTTGGCAGACCCTACGAGCAGTACTTC
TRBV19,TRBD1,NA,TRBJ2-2,CASSPRDRVTGELFF,TGTGCCAGTAGTCCCCGGGACAGAGTCACCGGGGAGCTGTTTTTT
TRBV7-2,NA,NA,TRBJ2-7,CASSLLYYGAEQYF,TGTGCCAGCAGCCTACTCTACTATGGAGCCGAGCAGTACTTC
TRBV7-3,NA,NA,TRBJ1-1,CASSFTLRENTEAFF,TGTGCCAGCAGCTTTACCTTACGGGAGAACACTGAAGCTTTCTTT
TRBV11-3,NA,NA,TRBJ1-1,CASSSTSRSEAFF,TGTGCCAGCAGCTCCACCTCCCGGAGCGAAGCTTTCTTT
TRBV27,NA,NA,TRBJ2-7,CASSTGSFLNEQYF,TGTGCCAGCAGTACAGGGAGTTTTTTAAACGAGCAGTACTTC
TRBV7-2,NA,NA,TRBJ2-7,CASRARDGSYEQYF,TGTGCCAGCAGAGCCCGGGACGGATCCTACGAGCAGTACTTC
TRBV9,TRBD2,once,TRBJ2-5,CASSVGLAGGETQYF,TGTGCCAGCAGCGTAGGACTAGCGGGGGGGGAGACCCAGTACTTC
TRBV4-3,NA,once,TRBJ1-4,CASSQRGGRTSRKLFF,TGCGCCAGCAGCCAAAGAGGGGGACGCACTTCGCGAAAACTGTTTTTT
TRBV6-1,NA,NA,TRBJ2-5,CASTELALPSQYF,TGTGCCAGCACCGAGCTAGCGCTTCCCTCCCAGTACTTC
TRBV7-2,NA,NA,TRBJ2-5,CASTLDSASETQYF,TGTGCCAGCACCCTAGACAGTGCGTCAGAGACCCAGTACTTC
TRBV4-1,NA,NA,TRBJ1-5,CASSPSGSNQPQHF,TGCGCCAGCAGTCCTTCGGGTTCCAATCAGCCCCAGCATTTT
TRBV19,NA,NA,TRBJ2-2,CAGDFSVSGCTGELFF,TGTGCCGGGGACTTTAGCGTGAGTGGTTGTACCGGGGAGCTGTTTTTT
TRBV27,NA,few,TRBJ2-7,CASSTSSYEQYF,TGTGCCAGCAGTACGAGCTCCTACGAGCAGTACTTC
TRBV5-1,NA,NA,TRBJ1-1,CASSLGSAAFF,TGCGCCAGCAGCTTGGGCTCGGCGGCTTTCTTT
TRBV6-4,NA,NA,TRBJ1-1,CASSTGAEGTEAFF,TGTGCCAGCAGTACCGGCGCTGAAGGCACTGAAGCTTTCTTT
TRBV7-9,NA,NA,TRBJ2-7,CASSQDGGYEQYF,TGTGCCAGCAGCCAGGATGGGGGCTACGAGCAGTACTTC
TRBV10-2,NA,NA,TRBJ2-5,CASSVLGPPETQYF,TGCGCCAGCAGTGTGTTAGGCCCTCCCGAGACCCAGTACTTC
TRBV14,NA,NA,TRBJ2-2,CASSGSSPSTGELFF,TGTGCCAGCAGCGGGTCCAGTCCGAGCACCGGGGAGCTGTTTTTT
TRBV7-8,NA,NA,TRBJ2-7,CASSLALSSPIYEQYF,TGTGCCAGCAGCTTAGCGCTGAGTAGTCCAATTTACGAGCAGTACTTC
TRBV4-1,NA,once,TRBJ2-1,CASSQGTTFPHNEQFF,TGCGCCAGCAGCCAAGGTACGACTTTTCCCCACAATGAGCAGTTCTTC
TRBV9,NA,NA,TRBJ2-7,CASSAGTDTYEQYF,TGTGCCAGCAGCGCCGGGACTGACACCTACGAGCAGTACTTC
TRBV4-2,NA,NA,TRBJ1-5,CASSQDWGAQPQHF,TGTGCCAGCAGCCAAGATTGGGGGGCTCAGCCCCAGCATTTT
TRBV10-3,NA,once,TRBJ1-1,CAISEERGSEAFF,TGTGCCATCAGTGAGGAGAGGGGCTCTGAAGCTTTCTTT
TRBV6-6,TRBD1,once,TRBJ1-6,CASSYSTGDDSPLHF,TGTGCCAGCAGTTACTCGACAGGGGACGATTCACCCCTCCACTTT
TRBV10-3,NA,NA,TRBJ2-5,CATTGPAGQETQYF,TGTGCCACCACAGGGCCTGCGGGCCAAGAGACCCAGTACTTC
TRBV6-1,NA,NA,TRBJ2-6,CASSETNSGANVLTF,TGTGCCAGCAGTGAAACAAACTCTGGGGCCAACGTCCTGACTTTC
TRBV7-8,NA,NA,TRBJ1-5,CASSFANQPQHF,TGTGCCAGCAGCTTTGCCAATCAGCCCCAGCATTTT
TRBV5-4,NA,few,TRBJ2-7,CASSLSNGPSYEQYF,TGTGCCAGCAGCTTGTCGAACGGCCCGTCGTACGAGCAGTACTTC
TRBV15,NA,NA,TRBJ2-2,CATRVQGNTGELFF,TGTGCCACCAGGGTACAGGGGAACACCGGGGAGCTGTTTTTT
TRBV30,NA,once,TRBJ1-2,CALRQGPQYGYTF,TGTGCCCTCCGTCAGGGGCCGCAATATGGCTACACCTTC
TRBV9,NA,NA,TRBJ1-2,CASSLSDSSINGYTF,TGTGCCAGCAGCTTGTCGGACAGTTCTATTAATGGCTACACCTTC
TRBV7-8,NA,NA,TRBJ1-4,CASSPQVGGQEKLFF,TGTGCCAGCAGCCCTCAAGTGGGGGGCCAGGAAAAACTGTTTTTT
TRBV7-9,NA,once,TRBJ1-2,CASSLRVYGYTF,TGTGCCAGCAGCCTCAGGGTGTATGGCTACACCTTC
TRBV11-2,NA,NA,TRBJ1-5,CASSLESGGHQPQHF,TGTGCCAGCAGCTTAGAATCAGGAGGACATCAGCCCCAGCATTTT
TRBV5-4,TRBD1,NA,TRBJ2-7,CASTPQQGAVQYF,TGTGCCAGCACCCCTCAACAGGGGGCTGTGCAGTACTTC
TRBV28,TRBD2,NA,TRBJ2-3,CASSLTGTSGTDTQYF,TGTGCCAGCAGTCTTACCGGGACTAGCGGTACAGATACGCAGTATTTT
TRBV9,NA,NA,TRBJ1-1,CASSVGGGEGSTEAFF,TGTGCCAGCAGCGTAGGGGGCGGGGAGGGTAGCACTGAAGCTTTCTTT
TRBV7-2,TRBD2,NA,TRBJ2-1,CASSLVLAATYNEQFF,TGTGCCAGCAGCTTAGTCCTAGCGGCCACCTACAATGAGCAGTTCTTC
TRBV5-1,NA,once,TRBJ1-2,CASSSGLRALSGGYGYTF,TGCGCCAGCAGTTCGGGGCTTAGGGCCCTATCGGGGGGCTATGGCTACACCTTC
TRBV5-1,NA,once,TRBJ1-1,CASSLGGNTEAFF,TGCGCCAGCAGCTTGGGCGGTAACACTGAAGCTTTCTTT
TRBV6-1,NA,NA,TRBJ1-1,CASSEAGGQRAFF,TGTGCCAGCAGTGAAGCAGGGGGTCAGCGGGCTTTCTTT
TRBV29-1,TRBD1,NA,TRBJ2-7,CSVGTGNEQYF,TGCAGCGTCGGGACAGGGAACGAGCAGTACTTC
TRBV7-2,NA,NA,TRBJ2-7,CASSLTPGPRYEQYF,TGTGCCAGCAGCTTAACGCCGGGACCGAGATACGAGCAGTACTTC
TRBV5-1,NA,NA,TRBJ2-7,CASSPDQGTPYEQYF,TGCGCCAGCAGCCCGGATCAGGGCACCCCCTACGAGCAGTACTTC
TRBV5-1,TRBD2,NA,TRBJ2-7,CASSLEGTSGVVNPDEQYF,TGCGCCAGCAGCTTGGAAGGGACTAGCGGGGTCGTCAATCCCGACGAGCAGTACTTC
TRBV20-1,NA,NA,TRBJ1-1,CSVRGAEAFF,TGCAGTGTAAGGGGGGCTGAAGCTTTCTTT
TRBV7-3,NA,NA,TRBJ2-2,CASWWGAEGELFF,TGTGCCAGCTGGTGGGGGGCCGAGGGGGAGCTGTTTTTT
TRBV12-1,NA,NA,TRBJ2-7,CASSFELCGDSGYEQYF,TGTGCCAGCAGCTTTGAGTTGTGTGGGGACTCAGGCTACGAGCAGTACTTC
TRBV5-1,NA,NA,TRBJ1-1,CASSLGGNTEAFF,TGCGCCAGCAGCTTGGGCGGCAACACTGAAGCTTTCTTT
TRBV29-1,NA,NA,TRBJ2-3,CSVEDGQPTDTQYF,TGCAGCGTTGAAGATGGCCAGCCCACAGATACGCAGTATTTT
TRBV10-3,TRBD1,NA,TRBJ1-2,CAISEGTGLHTF,TGTGCCATCAGTGAGGGGACAGGGCTCCACACCTTC